Listed below are T cell receptor beta chains from one sample, sequenced in a study of blood T cell repertoires in COVID-19. The repertoire was sequenced with immunoSEQ multiplex PCR; TCRdb's copy has only in-frame clones and lacks some. Of 430,000 or so clones listed, roughly 90% were seen once; the top ten hold 1.8%. The sample taken for sequencing was PBMCs or T cells enriched from blood (not recorded which). Source of these receptors: a woman between 40 and 50 years old who had recovered from COVID-19. Each CDR3 is given with its conserved first and last residue. D genes are given only for firm matches. A clone size is listed for some rows: how often the clone was seen (once, few, many), or a class if it is expanded.

size: -; J: TRBJ1-1; D: -; V: TRBV29-1; CDR3: CSARVGGDTEAFF; DNA: TGCAGCGCTCGCGTCGGGGGGGACACTGAAGCTTTCTTT
size: -; J: TRBJ2-7; D: TRBD2; V: TRBV6-6; CDR3: CASIPSGRGNYEQYF; DNA: TGTGCCAGCATTCCAAGCGGGAGGGGGAACTACGAGCAGTACTTC
size: -; J: TRBJ2-7; D: -; V: TRBV6-6; CDR3: CASRTRRDNYEQYF; DNA: TGTGCCAGCAGGACAAGACGGGACAACTACGAGCAGTACTTC
size: -; J: TRBJ1-1; D: -; V: TRBV19; CDR3: CASSTGGVTEAFF; DNA: TGTGCCAGTAGTACGGGCGGGGTAACTGAAGCTTTCTTT
size: -; J: TRBJ2-7; D: -; V: TRBV27; CDR3: CASRPGQPYEQYF; DNA: TGTGCCAGCAGGCCCGGACAGCCCTACGAGCAGTACTTC
size: -; J: TRBJ1-1; D: TRBD1; V: TRBV10-2; CDR3: CASNQGQGAGLVAEAFF; DNA: TGCGCCAGCAATCAAGGACAGGGGGCGGGTCTAGTTGCTGAAGCTTTCTTT
size: -; J: TRBJ1-1; D: -; V: TRBV5-1; CDR3: CASSSLGRGTEAFF; DNA: TGCGCCAGCAGCTCCCTGGGACGGGGGACTGAAGCTTTCTTT
size: -; J: TRBJ1-2; D: -; V: TRBV2; CDR3: CASSDSVYYGYTF; DNA: TGTGCCAGCAGTGATAGTGTTTACTATGGCTACACCTTC
size: -; J: TRBJ2-2; D: TRBD2; V: TRBV27; CDR3: CASMVLAGSGELFF; DNA: TGTGCCAGCATGGTACTAGCGGGTTCCGGGGAGCTGTTTTTT
size: once; J: TRBJ2-1; D: TRBD2; V: TRBV19; CDR3: CASSRRGLAGYNEQFF; DNA: TGTGCCAGTAGTCGGAGGGGACTAGCGGGTTACAATGAGCAGTTCTTC
size: once; J: TRBJ2-5; D: TRBD2; V: TRBV10-3; CDR3: CAISNLAGGIYQETQYF; DNA: TGTGCCATCAGCAACCTAGCGGGAGGTATTTACCAAGAGACCCAGTACTTC
size: -; J: TRBJ1-3; D: -; V: TRBV6-5; CDR3: CATAPRYSGNTIYF; DNA: TGTGCCACCGCCCCCAGGTACTCTGGAAACACCATATATTTT
size: -; J: TRBJ2-1; D: -; V: TRBV5-1; CDR3: CASSFAGYNEQFF; DNA: TGCGCCAGCAGCTTCGCAGGGTACAATGAGCAGTTCTTC
size: -; J: TRBJ2-1; D: -; V: TRBV7-9; CDR3: CASSSYEGVGEQFF; DNA: TGTGCCAGCAGCTCCTACGAGGGGGTGGGTGAGCAGTTCTTC
size: -; J: TRBJ2-3; D: TRBD1; V: TRBV24-1; CDR3: CATSETGYSTDTQYF; DNA: TGTGCCACCAGTGAGACAGGGTACAGCACAGATACGCAGTATTTT
size: -; J: TRBJ2-7; D: TRBD1; V: TRBV13; CDR3: CASSPEGTGPGEQYF; DNA: TGTGCCAGCAGCCCAGAAGGGACAGGGCCCGGCGAGCAGTACTTC
size: once; J: TRBJ1-1; D: TRBD1; V: TRBV27; CDR3: CASRGQANTEAFF; DNA: TGTGCCAGCAGAGGACAGGCGAACACTGAAGCTTTCTTT
size: -; J: TRBJ1-2; D: -; V: TRBV7-9; CDR3: CASSPWDIANYGYTF; DNA: TGTGCCAGCAGCCCCTGGGACATCGCTAACTATGGCTACACCTTC
size: -; J: TRBJ2-1; D: TRBD1; V: TRBV11-3; CDR3: CASSSRFRQGQNEQFF; DNA: TGTGCCAGCAGCTCCCGGTTTAGACAGGGTCAGAATGAGCAGTTCTTC
size: -; J: TRBJ2-1; D: TRBD2; V: TRBV20-1; CDR3: CSASRGAGDEQFF; DNA: TGCAGTGCTAGTCGGGGAGCGGGAGATGAGCAGTTCTTC
size: once; J: TRBJ2-7; D: TRBD2; V: TRBV9; CDR3: CASSVVGEGPEQYF; DNA: TGTGCCAGCAGCGTAGTGGGGGAGGGCCCTGAGCAGTACTTC
size: -; J: TRBJ1-2; D: TRBD1; V: TRBV6-2/TRBV6-3; CDR3: CASSRGQGTNYGYTF; DNA: TGTGCCAGCAGTAGGGGACAGGGAACTAACTATGGCTACACCTTC
size: -; J: TRBJ2-7; D: TRBD2; V: TRBV7-2; CDR3: CASSPRGGAYEQYF; DNA: TGTGCCAGCAGCCCTCGGGGGGGAGCCTACGAGCAGTACTTC
size: -; J: TRBJ2-7; D: -; V: TRBV27; CDR3: CASSPRISYEQYF; DNA: TGTGCCAGCAGTCCGAGAATTAGCTACGAGCAGTACTTC
size: -; J: TRBJ1-2; D: -; V: TRBV11-3; CDR3: CASSLGPADGYTF; DNA: TGTGCCAGCAGCTTAGGGCCAGCGGATGGCTACACCTTC
size: -; J: TRBJ1-1; D: TRBD1; V: TRBV6-5; CDR3: CASSYSTGQEAFF; DNA: TGTGCCAGCAGTTACTCGACGGGACAGGAAGCTTTCTTT
size: once; J: TRBJ2-7; D: TRBD1; V: TRBV11-3; CDR3: CASMETGLYYEQYF; DNA: TGTGCCAGCATGGAGACAGGGTTATACTACGAGCAGTACTTC
size: -; J: TRBJ2-1; D: -; V: TRBV20-1; CDR3: CSASLRLGVQFF; DNA: TGCAGTGCTAGTCTTAGACTAGGTGTTCAGTTCTTC
size: -; J: TRBJ2-7; D: TRBD1; V: TRBV24-1; CDR3: CATSDPGDSRGHEQYF; DNA: TGTGCCACCAGTGATCCAGGGGACAGCCGAGGACACGAGCAGTACTTC
size: -; J: TRBJ1-2; D: -; V: TRBV18; CDR3: CASSPGQDYGYTF; DNA: TGTGCCAGCTCACCAGGGCAGGACTATGGCTACACCTTC
size: -; J: TRBJ1-5; D: TRBD1; V: TRBV19; CDR3: CASSIAGDRGNQPQHF; DNA: TGTGCCAGTAGTATAGCGGGGGACAGGGGGAACCAGCCCCAGCATTTT
size: -; J: TRBJ2-1; D: -; V: TRBV7-9; CDR3: CASSFTGNSYNEQFF; DNA: TGTGCCAGCAGCTTTACCGGGAACTCCTACAATGAGCAGTTCTTC
size: -; J: TRBJ2-2; D: TRBD1; V: TRBV5-1; CDR3: CASRPGTENTGELFF; DNA: TGCGCCAGCAGACCCGGGACAGAGAACACCGGGGAGCTGTTTTTT
size: -; J: TRBJ2-1; D: -; V: TRBV2; CDR3: CASMSEIYNEQFF; DNA: TGTGCCAGCATGAGCGAAATCTACAATGAGCAGTTCTTC
size: -; J: TRBJ2-2; D: TRBD2; V: TRBV4-3; CDR3: CASSQGGTSDTGELFF; DNA: TGCGCCAGCAGCCAAGGGGGGACTAGTGACACCGGGGAGCTGTTTTTT
size: -; J: TRBJ1-5; D: -; V: TRBV7-2; CDR3: CASSLRGGNQPQHF; DNA: TGTGCCAGCAGCCTCAGGGGTGGCAATCAGCCCCAGCATTTT
size: -; J: TRBJ1-1; D: TRBD1; V: TRBV30; CDR3: CAWGSGGTEAFF; DNA: TGTGCCTGGGGCTCAGGGGGCACTGAAGCTTTCTTT
size: -; J: TRBJ2-5; D: TRBD1; V: TRBV19; CDR3: CASSPPGTGRETQYF; DNA: TGTGCCAGTAGCCCCCCAGGGACAGGAAGGGAGACCCAGTACTTC
size: -; J: TRBJ2-3; D: TRBD2; V: TRBV24-1; CDR3: CATSDLRGLAGEFGTDTQYF; DNA: TGTGCCACCAGTGATTTGCGGGGACTAGCGGGAGAATTCGGCACAGATACGCAGTATTTT
size: once; J: TRBJ2-7; D: TRBD1; V: TRBV5-4; CDR3: CASSLGGTGHYEQYF; DNA: TGTGCCAGCAGCTTGGGCGGGACAGGGCATTACGAGCAGTACTTC
size: -; J: TRBJ2-1; D: -; V: TRBV7-8; CDR3: CATSWGKRFYNEQFF; DNA: TGTGCCACCTCGTGGGGTAAGCGGTTCTACAATGAGCAGTTCTTC
size: once; J: TRBJ1-2; D: TRBD1; V: TRBV5-5; CDR3: CASSLHMTGNYGYTF; DNA: TGTGCCAGCAGCCTTCATATGACAGGGAACTATGGCTACACCTTC
size: -; J: TRBJ1-1; D: -; V: TRBV6-5; CDR3: CMAREENTEAFF; DNA: TGTATGGCCAGGGAGGAGAACACTGAAGCTTTCTTT
size: -; J: TRBJ2-2; D: -; V: TRBV15; CDR3: CATSSSDRITTGELFF; DNA: TGTGCCACCAGCAGCTCGGACAGAATCACCACCGGGGAGCTGTTTTTT
size: -; J: TRBJ2-2; D: -; V: TRBV20-1; CDR3: CSASSARVVGELFF; DNA: TGCAGTGCTAGTAGTGCCAGGGTGGTCGGGGAGCTGTTTTTT
size: -; J: TRBJ1-4; D: -; V: TRBV2; CDR3: CASIFPGHGNEKLFF; DNA: TGTGCCAGCATCTTCCCGGGACATGGGAATGAAAAACTGTTTTTT
size: -; J: TRBJ2-1; D: TRBD2; V: TRBV9; CDR3: CARGGNEQFF; DNA: TGTGCCCGGGGGGGCAATGAGCAGTTCTTC
size: few; J: TRBJ1-2; D: -; V: TRBV12-3/TRBV12-4; CDR3: CATSLLNYGYTF; DNA: TGTGCCACCTCCCTTTTAAACTATGGCTACACCTTC
size: -; J: TRBJ2-1; D: -; V: TRBV7-2; CDR3: CASSLMFSYNEQFF; DNA: TGTGCCAGCAGCTTAATGTTTTCTTACAATGAGCAGTTCTTC
size: -; J: TRBJ2-2; D: -; V: TRBV6-2/TRBV6-3; CDR3: CASSPHGGELFF; DNA: TGTGCCAGCAGCCCTCACGGCGGGGAGCTGTTTTTT
size: many; J: TRBJ2-2; D: TRBD2; V: TRBV6-4; CDR3: CASSESAGGPGTGELFF; DNA: TGTGCCAGCAGTGAATCAGCGGGAGGGCCGGGGACCGGGGAGCTGTTTTTT
size: -; J: TRBJ2-7; D: TRBD2; V: TRBV7-2; CDR3: CASSLDRGRALNF; DNA: TGTGCCAGCAGCTTAGATCGCGGGAGGGCCCTAAACTTC
size: -; J: TRBJ1-2; D: -; V: TRBV29-1; CDR3: CSVAEGQRSNYGYTF; DNA: TGCAGCGTGGCGGAAGGACAGCGTTCTAACTATGGCTACACCTTC
size: -; J: TRBJ1-2; D: TRBD1; V: TRBV19; CDR3: CASRGQGSNYGYTF; DNA: TGTGCCAGTAGAGGACAGGGGTCTAACTATGGCTACACCTTC
size: -; J: TRBJ2-1; D: -; V: TRBV24-1; CDR3: CATSVGLTHNEQFF; DNA: TGTGCCACCAGTGTCGGACTGACCCACAATGAGCAGTTCTTC
size: -; J: TRBJ2-3; D: TRBD1; V: TRBV18; CDR3: CASSHSQGDTDTQYF; DNA: TGTGCCAGCTCACACTCTCAGGGGGACACAGATACGCAGTATTTT
size: -; J: TRBJ1-1; D: -; V: TRBV7-2; CDR3: CASSPRQVSTEAFF; DNA: TGTGCCAGCAGCCCTCGACAGGTGAGCACTGAAGCTTTCTTT
size: -; J: TRBJ1-2; D: TRBD1; V: TRBV27; CDR3: CASSTRDRAVNYGYTF; DNA: TGTGCCAGCAGTACAAGGGACAGAGCAGTTAACTATGGCTACACCTTC